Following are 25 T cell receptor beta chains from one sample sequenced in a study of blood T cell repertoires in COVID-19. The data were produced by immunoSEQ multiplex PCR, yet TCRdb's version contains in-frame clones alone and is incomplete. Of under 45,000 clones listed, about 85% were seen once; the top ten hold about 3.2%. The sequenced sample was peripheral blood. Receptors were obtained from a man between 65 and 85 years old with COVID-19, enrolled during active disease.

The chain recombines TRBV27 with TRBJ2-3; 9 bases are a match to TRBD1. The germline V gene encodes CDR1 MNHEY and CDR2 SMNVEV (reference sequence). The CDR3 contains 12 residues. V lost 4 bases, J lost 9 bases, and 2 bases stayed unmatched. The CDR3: CASSSTGGTQYF. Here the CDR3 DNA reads TGTGCCAGCAGTTCGACAGGGGGAACGCAGTATTTT.

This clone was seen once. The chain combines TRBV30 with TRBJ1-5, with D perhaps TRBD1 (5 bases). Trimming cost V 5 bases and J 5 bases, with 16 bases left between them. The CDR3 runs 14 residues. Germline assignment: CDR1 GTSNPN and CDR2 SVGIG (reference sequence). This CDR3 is CAWGARGPYQPQHF. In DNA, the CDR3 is TGTGCCTGGGGAGCAAGGGGTCCGTATCAGCCCCAGCATTTT.

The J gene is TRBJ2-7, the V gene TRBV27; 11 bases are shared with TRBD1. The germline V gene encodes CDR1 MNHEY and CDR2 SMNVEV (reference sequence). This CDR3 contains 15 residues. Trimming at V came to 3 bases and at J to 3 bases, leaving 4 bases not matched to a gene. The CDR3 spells CASSFRGTGGYEQYF. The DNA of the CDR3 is TGTGCCAGCAGTTTCCGGGGGACAGGGGGCTACGAGCAGTACTTC.

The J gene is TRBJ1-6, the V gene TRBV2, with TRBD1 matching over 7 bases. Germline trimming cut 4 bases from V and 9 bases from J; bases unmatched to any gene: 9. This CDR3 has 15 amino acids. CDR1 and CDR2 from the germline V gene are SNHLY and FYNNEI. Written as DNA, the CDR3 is TGTGCCAGCAGTGTAAGGGGGCGCTCGGGTTCACCCCTCCACTTT. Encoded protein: CASSVRGRSGSPLHF.

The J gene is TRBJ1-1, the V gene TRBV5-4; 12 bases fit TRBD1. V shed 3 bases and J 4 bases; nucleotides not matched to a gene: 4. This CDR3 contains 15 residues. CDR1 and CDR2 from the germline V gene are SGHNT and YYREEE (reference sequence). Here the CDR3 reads CASSWDRGQGTEAFF. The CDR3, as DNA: TGTGCCAGCAGCTGGGACAGGGGGCAAGGCACTGAAGCTTTCTTT.

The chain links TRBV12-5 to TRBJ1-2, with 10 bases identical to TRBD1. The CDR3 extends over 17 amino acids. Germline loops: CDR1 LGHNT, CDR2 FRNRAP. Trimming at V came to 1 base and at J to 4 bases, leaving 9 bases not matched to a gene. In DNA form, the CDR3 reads TGTGCTAGTGGTTTGGCCGTCGGGACAGGGGTTACCTATGGCTACACCTTC. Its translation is CASGLAVGTGVTYGYTF.

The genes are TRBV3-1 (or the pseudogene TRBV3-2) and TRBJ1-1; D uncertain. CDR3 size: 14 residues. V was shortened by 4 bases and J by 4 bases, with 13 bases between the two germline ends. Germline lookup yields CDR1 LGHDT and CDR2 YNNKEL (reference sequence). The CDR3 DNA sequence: TGTGCCAGCAGCCCGAGGGAAGAACTCACTGAAGCTTTCTTT. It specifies CASSPREELTEAFF.

CDR3 sequence (DNA): TGTGCCAGCAGCCGGGAGACCCGGAGGCGCTATGGCTACACCTTC. Translating it yields CASSRETRRRYGYTF. The V and J genes are TRBV3-1 (or the pseudogene TRBV3-2) and TRBJ1-2, with D unclear. In germline, CDR1 is LGHDT, CDR2 YNNKEL (reference sequence). V was cut by 4 bases and J by 4 bases, with 16 bases left in between. This CDR3 has 15 residues.

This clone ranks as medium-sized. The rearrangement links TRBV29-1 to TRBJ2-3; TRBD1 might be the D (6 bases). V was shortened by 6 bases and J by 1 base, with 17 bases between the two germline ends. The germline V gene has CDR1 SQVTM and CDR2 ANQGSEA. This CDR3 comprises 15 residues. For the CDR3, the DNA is TGCAGCGTCGGCAAAACAGGGCTGGGCACAGATACGCAGTATTTT. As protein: CSVGKTGLGTDTQYF.

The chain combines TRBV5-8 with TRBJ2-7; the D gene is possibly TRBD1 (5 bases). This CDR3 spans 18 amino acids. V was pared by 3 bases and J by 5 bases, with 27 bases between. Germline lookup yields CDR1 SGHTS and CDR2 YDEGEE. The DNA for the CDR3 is TGTGCCAGCAGCTCGCTGGTCCCCCACAGGATTGGTTACAACGAGCAGTACTTC. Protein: CASSSLVPHRIGYNEQYF.

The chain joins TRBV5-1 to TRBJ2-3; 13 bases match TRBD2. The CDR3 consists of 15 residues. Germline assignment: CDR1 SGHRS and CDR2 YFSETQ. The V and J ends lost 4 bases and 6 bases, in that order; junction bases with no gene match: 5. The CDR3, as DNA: TGCGCCAGCAGCACTAGCGGGAGGGCCGGGGATACGCAGTATTTT. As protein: CASSTSGRAGDTQYF.

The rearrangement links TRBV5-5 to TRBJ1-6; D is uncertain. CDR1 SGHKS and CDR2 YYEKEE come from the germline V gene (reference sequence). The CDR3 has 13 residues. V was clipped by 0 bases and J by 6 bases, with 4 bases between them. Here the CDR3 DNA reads TGTGCCAGCAGCTTGGACTTTAATTCACCCCTCCACTTT. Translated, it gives CASSLDFNSPLHF.

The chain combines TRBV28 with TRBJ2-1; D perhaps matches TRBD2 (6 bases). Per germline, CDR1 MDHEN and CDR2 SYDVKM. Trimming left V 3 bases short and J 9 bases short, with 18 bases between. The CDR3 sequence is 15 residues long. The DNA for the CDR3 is TGTGCCAGCAGTTTTGCGGGGCTGCGGTTGGGTGAGCAGTTCTTC. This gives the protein CASSFAGLRLGEQFF.

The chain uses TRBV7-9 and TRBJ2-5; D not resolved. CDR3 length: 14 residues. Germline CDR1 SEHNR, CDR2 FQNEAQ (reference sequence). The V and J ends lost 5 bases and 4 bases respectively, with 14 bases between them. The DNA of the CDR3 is TGTGCCAGCAGCCTTACTCGGAGCAGAGAGACCCAGTACTTC. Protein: CASSLTRSRETQYF. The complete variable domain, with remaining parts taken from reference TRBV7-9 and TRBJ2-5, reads DTGVSQNPRHKITKRGQNVTFRCDPISEHNRLYWYRQTLGQGPEFLTYFQNEAQLEKSRLLSDRFSAERPKGSFSTLEIQRTEQGDSAMYLCASSLTRSRETQYFGPGTRLLVL.

The CDR3 nucleotides are TGTGCCACCAGCAGAGGGGAGACAGATACGCAGTATTTT. Protein product: CATSRGETDTQYF. The chain carries TRBV15 and TRBJ2-3; D possibly corresponds to TRBD2 (5 bases). V lost 1 base to trimming and J lost 3 bases, with 5 bases between them. The CDR3 totals 13 residues. Per germline, CDR1 LNHNV and CDR2 YYDKDF (reference sequence). Drawing the rest from reference TRBV15 and TRBJ2-3, the complete variable domain is DAMVIQNPRYQVTQFGKPVTLSCSQTLNHNVMYWYQQKSSQAPKLLFHYYDKDFNNEADTPDNFQSRRPNTSFCFLDIRSPGLGDTAMYLCATSRGETDTQYFGPGTRLTVL.

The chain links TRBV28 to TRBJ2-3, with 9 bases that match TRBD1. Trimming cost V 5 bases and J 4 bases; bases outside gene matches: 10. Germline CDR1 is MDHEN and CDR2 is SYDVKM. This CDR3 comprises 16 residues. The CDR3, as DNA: TGTGCCAGCAGTCCGTCCGGGACAGGGCTAGCAGATACGCAGTATTTT. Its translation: CASSPSGTGLADTQYF.

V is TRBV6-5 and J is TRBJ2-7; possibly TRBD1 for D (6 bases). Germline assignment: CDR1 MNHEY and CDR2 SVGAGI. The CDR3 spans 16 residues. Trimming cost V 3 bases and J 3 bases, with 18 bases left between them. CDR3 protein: CASSYFLGHTFYEQYF. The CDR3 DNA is TGTGCCAGCAGTTATTTTTTGGGACATACCTTCTACGAGCAGTACTTC.

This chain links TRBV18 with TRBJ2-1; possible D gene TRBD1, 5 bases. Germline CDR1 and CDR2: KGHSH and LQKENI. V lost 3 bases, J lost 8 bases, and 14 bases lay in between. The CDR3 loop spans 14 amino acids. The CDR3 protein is CASSPRQLFDEQFF. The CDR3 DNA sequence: TGTGCCAGCTCACCCAGACAGTTGTTCGATGAGCAGTTCTTC.

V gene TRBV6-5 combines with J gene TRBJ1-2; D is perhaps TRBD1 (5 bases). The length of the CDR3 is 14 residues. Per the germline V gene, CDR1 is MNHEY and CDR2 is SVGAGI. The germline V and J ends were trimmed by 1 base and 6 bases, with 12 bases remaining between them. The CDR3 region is CASSYLSRGNGYTF. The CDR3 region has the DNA TGTGCCAGCAGTTACTTGAGTAGGGGTAATGGCTACACCTTC.

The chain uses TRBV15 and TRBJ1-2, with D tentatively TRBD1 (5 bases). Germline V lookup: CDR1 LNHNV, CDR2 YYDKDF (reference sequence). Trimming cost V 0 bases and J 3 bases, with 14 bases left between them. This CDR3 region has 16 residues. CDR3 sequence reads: CATSRDRWGVDYGYTF. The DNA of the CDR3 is TGTGCCACCAGCAGAGATCGATGGGGCGTTGACTATGGCTACACCTTC.

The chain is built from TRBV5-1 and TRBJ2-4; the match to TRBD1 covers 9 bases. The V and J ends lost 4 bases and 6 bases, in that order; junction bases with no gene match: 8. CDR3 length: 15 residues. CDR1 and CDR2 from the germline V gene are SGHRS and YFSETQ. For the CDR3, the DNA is TGCGCCAGCAGCCCTCGGACAGGGGATGGAAACATTCAGTACTTC. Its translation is CASSPRTGDGNIQYF. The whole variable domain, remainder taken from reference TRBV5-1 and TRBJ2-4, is KAGVTQTPRYLIKTRGQQVTLSCSPISGHRSVSWYQQTPGQGLQFLFEYFSETQRNKGNFPGRFSGRQFSNSRSEMNVSTLELGDSALYLCASSPRTGDGNIQYFGAGTRLSVL.

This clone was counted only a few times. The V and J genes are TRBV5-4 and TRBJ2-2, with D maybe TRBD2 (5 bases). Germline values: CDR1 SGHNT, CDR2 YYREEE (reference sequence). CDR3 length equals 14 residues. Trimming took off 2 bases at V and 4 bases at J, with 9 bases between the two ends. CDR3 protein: CASSFDRGTGELFF. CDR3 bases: TGTGCCAGCAGCTTCGATCGGGGCACCGGGGAGCTGTTTTTT.

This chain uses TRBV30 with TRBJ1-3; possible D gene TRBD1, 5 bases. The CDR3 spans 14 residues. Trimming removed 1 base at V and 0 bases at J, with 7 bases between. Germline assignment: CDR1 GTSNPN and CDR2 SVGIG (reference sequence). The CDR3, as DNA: TGTGCCTGGAGTGCAGGGTCCTCTGGAAACACCATATATTTT. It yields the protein CAWSAGSSGNTIYF. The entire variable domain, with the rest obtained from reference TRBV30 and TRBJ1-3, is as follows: SQTIHQWPATLVQPVGSPLSLECTVEGTSNPNLYWYRQAAGRGLQLLFYSVGIGQISSEVPQNLSASRPQDRQFILSSKKLLLSDSGFYLCAWSAGSSGNTIYFGEGSWLTVV.

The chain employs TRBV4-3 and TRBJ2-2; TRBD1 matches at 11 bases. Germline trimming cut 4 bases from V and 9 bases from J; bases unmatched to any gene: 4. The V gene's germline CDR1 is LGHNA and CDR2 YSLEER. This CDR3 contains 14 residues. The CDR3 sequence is CASSPRTGGRELFF. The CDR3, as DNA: TGCGCCAGCAGCCCCAGGACAGGGGGCCGGGAGCTGTTTTTT.

The CDR3 DNA follows: TGCAGCGTTGAAGATAGGGGCACTGAAGCTTTCTTT. This sequence encodes CSVEDRGTEAFF. The chain couples TRBV29-1 to TRBJ1-1; a weak D match, TRBD1 (5 bases). The CDR3 runs 12 residues. Looked up from germline, CDR1 is SQVTM and CDR2 is ANQGSEA. V was pared by 0 bases and J by 4 bases, with 6 bases between.